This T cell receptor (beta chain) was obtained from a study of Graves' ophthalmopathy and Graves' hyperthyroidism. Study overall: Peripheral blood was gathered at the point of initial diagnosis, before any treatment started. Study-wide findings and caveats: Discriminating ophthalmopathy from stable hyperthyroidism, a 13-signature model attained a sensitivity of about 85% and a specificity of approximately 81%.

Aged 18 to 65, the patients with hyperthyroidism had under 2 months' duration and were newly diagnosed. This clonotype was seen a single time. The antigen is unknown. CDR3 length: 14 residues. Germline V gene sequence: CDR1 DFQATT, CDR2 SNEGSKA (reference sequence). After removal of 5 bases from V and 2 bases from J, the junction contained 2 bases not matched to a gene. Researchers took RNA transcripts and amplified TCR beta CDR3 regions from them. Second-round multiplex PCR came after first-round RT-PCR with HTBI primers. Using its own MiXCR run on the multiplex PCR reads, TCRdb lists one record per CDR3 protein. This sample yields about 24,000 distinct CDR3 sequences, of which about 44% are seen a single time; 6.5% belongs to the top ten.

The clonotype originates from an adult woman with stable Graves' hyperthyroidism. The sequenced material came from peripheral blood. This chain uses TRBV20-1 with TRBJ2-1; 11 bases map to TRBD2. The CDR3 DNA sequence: TGCAGTGCTTCGGGACTAGCGGCCTACAATGAGCAGTTCTTC. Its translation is CSASGLAAYNEQFF.